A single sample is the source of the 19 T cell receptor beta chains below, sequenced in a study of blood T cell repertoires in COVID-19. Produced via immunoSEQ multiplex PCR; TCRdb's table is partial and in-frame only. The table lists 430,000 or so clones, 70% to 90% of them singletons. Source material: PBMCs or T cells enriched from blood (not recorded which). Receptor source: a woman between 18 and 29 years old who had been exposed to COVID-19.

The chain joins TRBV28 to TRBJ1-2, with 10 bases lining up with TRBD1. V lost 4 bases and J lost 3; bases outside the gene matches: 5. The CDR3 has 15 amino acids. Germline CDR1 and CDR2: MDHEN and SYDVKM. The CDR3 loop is CASSSRTGGYYGYTF. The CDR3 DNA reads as TGTGCCAGCAGTTCTCGGACAGGGGGGTACTATGGCTACACCTTC.

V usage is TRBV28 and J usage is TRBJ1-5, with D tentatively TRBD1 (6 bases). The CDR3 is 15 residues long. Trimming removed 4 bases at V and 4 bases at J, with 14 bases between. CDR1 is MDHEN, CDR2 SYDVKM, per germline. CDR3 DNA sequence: TGTGCCAGCAGTTCCCAGGGGCTTGGTAATCAGCCCCAGCATTTT. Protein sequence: CASSSQGLGNQPQHF.

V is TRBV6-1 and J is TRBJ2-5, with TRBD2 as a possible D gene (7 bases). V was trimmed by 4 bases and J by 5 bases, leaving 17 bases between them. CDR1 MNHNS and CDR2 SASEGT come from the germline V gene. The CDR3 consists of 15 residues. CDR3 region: CASSAAGRGQETQYF. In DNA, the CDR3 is TGTGCCAGCAGTGCAGCGGGACGAGGACAGGAGACCCAGTACTTC.

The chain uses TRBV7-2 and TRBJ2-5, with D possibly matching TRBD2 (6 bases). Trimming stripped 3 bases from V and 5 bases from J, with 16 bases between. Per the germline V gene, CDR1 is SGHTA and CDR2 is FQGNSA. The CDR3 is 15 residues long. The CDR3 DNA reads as TGTGCCAGCAGCTTTAGCGGCGATTTTTTTGAGACCCAGTACTTC. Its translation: CASSFSGDFFETQYF.

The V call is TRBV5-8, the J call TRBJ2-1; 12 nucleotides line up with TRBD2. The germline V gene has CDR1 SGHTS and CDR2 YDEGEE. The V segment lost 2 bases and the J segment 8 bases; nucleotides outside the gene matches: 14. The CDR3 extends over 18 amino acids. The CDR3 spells CASSLIRGRLAGEYEQFF. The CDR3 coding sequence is TGTGCCAGCAGCTTAATCAGGGGGAGACTAGCGGGAGAATATGAGCAGTTCTTC.

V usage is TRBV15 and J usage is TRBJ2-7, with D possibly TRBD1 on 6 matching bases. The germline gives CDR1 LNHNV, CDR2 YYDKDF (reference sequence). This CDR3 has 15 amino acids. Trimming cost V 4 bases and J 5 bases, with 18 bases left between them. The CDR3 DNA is TGTGCCACCAGCACCAAAACAGGGAGACTCGACGAGCAGTACTTC. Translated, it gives CATSTKTGRLDEQYF.

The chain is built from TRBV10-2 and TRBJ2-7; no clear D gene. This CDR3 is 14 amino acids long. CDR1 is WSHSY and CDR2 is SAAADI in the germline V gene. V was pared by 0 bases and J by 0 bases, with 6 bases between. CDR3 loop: CASSESSSSYEQYF. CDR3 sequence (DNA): TGCGCCAGCAGTGAGTCGTCGAGCTCCTACGAGCAGTACTTC.

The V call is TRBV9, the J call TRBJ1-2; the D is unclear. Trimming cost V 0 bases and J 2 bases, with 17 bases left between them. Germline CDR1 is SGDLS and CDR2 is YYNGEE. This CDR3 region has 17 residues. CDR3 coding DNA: TGTGCCAGCAGCGTAGGGACCGGGGTCCAAGGAAACTATGGCTACACCTTC. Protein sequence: CASSVGTGVQGNYGYTF.

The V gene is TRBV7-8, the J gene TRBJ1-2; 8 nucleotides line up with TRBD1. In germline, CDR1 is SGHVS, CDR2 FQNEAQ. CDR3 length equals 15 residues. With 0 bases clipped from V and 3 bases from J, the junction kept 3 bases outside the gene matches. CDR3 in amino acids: CASSLAVTGDYGYTF. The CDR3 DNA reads TGTGCCAGCAGCTTAGCGGTGACAGGGGACTATGGCTACACCTTC.

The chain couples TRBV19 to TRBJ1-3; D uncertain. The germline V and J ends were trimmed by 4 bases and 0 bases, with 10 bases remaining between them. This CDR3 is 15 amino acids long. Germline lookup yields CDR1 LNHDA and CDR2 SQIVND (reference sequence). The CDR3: CASSTPRSSGNTIYF. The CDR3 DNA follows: TGTGCCAGTAGTACCCCCCGGAGCTCTGGAAACACCATATATTTT.

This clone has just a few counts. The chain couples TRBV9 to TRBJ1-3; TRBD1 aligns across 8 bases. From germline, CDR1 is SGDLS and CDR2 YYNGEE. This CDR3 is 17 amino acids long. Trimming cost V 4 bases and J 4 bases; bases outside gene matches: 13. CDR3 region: CASSPDGQGLGGNTIYF. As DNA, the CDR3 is TGTGCCAGCAGCCCAGACGGACAGGGCTTAGGGGGAAACACCATATATTTT. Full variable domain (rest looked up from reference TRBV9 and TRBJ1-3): DSGVTQTPKHLITATGQRVTLRCSPRSGDLSVYWYQQSLDQGLQFLIQYYNGEERAKGNILERFSAQQFPDLHSELNLSSLELGDSALYFCASSPDGQGLGGNTIYFGEGSWLTVV.

In DNA, the CDR3 is TGTGCCAGCAGCTTCGGATCAGGACTAGTCAATGAGCAGTTCTTC. Translating gives CASSFGSGLVNEQFF. The chain joins TRBV11-2 to TRBJ2-1, with 7 positions matching TRBD2. Germline loops: CDR1 SGHAT, CDR2 FQNNGV. V lost 3 bases and J lost 6; bases outside the gene matches: 8. CDR3 length: 15 amino acids.

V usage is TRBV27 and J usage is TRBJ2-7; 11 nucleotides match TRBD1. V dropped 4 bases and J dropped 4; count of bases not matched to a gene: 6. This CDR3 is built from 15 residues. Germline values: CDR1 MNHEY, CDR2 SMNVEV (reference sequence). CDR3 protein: CASSSGQGGPYEQYF. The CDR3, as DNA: TGTGCCAGCAGTTCGGGACAGGGGGGACCTTACGAGCAGTACTTC.

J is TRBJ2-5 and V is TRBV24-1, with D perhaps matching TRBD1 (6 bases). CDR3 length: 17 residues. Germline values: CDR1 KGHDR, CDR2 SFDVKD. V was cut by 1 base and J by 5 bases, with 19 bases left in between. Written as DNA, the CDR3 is TGTGCCACCAGTGATTTTTCGGACAGTCGTACCGGGGAGACCCAGTACTTC. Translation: CATSDFSDSRTGETQYF.

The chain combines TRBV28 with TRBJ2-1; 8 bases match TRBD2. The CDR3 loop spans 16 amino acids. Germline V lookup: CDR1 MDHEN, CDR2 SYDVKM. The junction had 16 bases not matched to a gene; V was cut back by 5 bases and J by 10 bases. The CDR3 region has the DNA TGTGCCAGCAGTCCCGGGGCTGGGCGGGAGGATTTAGAGCAGTTCTTC. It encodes CASSPGAGREDLEQFF.

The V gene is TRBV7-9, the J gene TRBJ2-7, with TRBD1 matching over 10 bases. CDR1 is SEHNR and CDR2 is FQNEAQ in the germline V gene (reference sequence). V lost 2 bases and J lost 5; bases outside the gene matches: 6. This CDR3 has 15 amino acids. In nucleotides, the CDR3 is TGTGCCAGCAGCTTATCGGGACAGGGGACCCACGAGCAGTACTTC. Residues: CASSLSGQGTHEQYF.

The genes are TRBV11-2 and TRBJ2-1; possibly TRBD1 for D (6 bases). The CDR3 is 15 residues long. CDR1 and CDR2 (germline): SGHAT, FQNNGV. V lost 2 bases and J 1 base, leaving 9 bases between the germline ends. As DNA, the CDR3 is TGTGCCAGCAGCTTATCGGGGACATCCTACAATGAGCAGTTCTTC. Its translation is CASSLSGTSYNEQFF.

This chain's CDR3 is CASSLDLTSSDTQYF. The CDR3 region has the DNA TGCGCCAGCAGCTTGGATTTGACAAGCTCAGATACGCAGTATTTT. This rearrangement joins TRBV5-1 to TRBJ2-3; no definite D call. Trimming took off 0 bases at V and 4 bases at J, with 12 bases between the two ends. Per germline, CDR1 SGHRS and CDR2 YFSETQ. The CDR3 has 15 residues.

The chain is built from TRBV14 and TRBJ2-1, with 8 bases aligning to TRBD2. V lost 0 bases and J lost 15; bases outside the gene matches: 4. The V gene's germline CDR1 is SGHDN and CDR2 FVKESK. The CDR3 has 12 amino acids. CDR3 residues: CASSQDPGGPFF. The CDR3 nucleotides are TGTGCCAGCAGCCAAGATCCGGGAGGGCCGTTCTTC.